The 8 T cell receptor beta chains in this list originate from one sample, sequenced in a study of response to subunit inactivated influenza vaccine. TCRdb re-called the RT-PCR reads through MiXCR, storing one row per CDR3 protein. The sample carries about 190,000 distinct CDR3 sequences, around an eighth recorded once. The sequenced sample was CD8+ T cells sorted from PBMCs, obtained around 5 days after vaccination. These receptor sequences come from a man over 45 who received an inactivated influenza vaccine.

This clonotype has more than one count but fewer than ten. V usage is TRBV7-9 and J usage is TRBJ1-4; D remains ambiguous. V shed 0 bases and J shed 3 bases, with 11 bases lying between them. CDR1 and CDR2 from the germline V gene are SEHNR and FQNEAQ (reference sequence). The CDR3 loop spans 16 amino acids. CDR3: CASSLAPITANEKLFF. The CDR3 nucleotides are TGTGCCAGCAGCTTAGCGCCCATCACGGCTAATGAAAAACTGTTTTTT.

This clonotype has ten or more counts. The chain employs TRBV4-2 and TRBJ2-7; the D gene is possibly TRBD1 (5 bases). From germline, CDR1 is LGHNA and CDR2 YNFKEQ. There are 15 residues in the CDR3. The V and J ends lost 5 bases and 0 bases respectively, with 14 bases between them. Here the CDR3 reads CASSGDSWSSYEQYF. CDR3 DNA: TGTGCCAGCAGCGGAGACAGTTGGAGCTCCTACGAGCAGTACTTC.

This clonotype was observed a handful of times. This chain joins TRBV4-2 and TRBJ2-3, with 13 bases lining up with TRBD2. CDR3 size: 16 residues. Germline loops: CDR1 LGHNA, CDR2 YNFKEQ. The J segment lost 6 bases and the V segment lost 3 bases, leaving 6 bases of the junction unmatched. The DNA for the CDR3 is TGTGCCAGCAGCCATCCTACTAGCGGGGGGGCGGATACGCAGTATTTT. Its protein is CASSHPTSGGADTQYF.

This clonotype appeared a single time. This sequence joins TRBV6-5 and TRBJ2-1; 8 bases are shared with TRBD2. The CDR3 is 17 residues long. Germline V gene data show CDR1 as MNHEY and CDR2 as SVGAGI. J lost 4 bases, V lost 2 bases, and 10 bases had no gene match. As DNA, the CDR3 is TGTGCCAGCAGTTACCACTTTACGAGCGGGGGATACAATGAGCAGTTCTTC. Protein sequence: CASSYHFTSGGYNEQFF.

This clonotype was observed many times. The chain uses TRBV4-1 and TRBJ2-1, with 7 nucleotides matching TRBD2. The CDR3 totals 15 residues. Trimming removed 1 base from V and 4 bases from J; junction bases left unmatched: 4. Germline V lookup: CDR1 MGHRA, CDR2 YSYEKL. CDR3: CASSQVAGGYNEQFF. DNA of the CDR3: TGCGCCAGCAGCCAAGTTGCCGGGGGGTACAATGAGCAGTTCTTC.

The chain is built from TRBV5-5 and TRBJ1-1; D is possibly TRBD1 (5 bases). V was shortened by 6 bases and J by 1 base, with 13 bases between the two germline ends. The germline CDR1 and CDR2 sequences are SGHKS and YYEKEE (reference sequence). The CDR3 runs 14 residues. The CDR3 coding sequence is TGTGCCAGCAACCTGTACGGGGGGAACACTGAAGCTTTCTTT. It yields the protein CASNLYGGNTEAFF.

This clonotype occurred a few times. The chain uses TRBV7-9 and TRBJ2-7, with 7 bases that match TRBD1. The CDR3 is 14 amino acids. Germline loops: CDR1 SEHNR, CDR2 FQNEAQ (reference sequence). V trimming: 10 bases; J trimming: 2 bases; junction bases outside the gene matches: 11. The DNA of the CDR3 is TGTGCCACCACCAGACAGGGTATCCCCTACGAGCAGTACTTC. Translating it yields CATTRQGIPYEQYF.

The rearrangement uses TRBV11-2 and TRBJ2-5; unclear D gene. Trimming took off 5 bases at V and 5 bases at J, with 12 bases between the two ends. Germline-derived CDR1 and CDR2 are SGHAT and FQNNGV. The CDR3 is made up of 13 amino acids. This chain's CDR3 is CASSLTVFETQYF. CDR3 sequence (DNA): TGTGCCAGCAGCCTCACAGTTTTCGAGACCCAGTACTTC.